The rows below give T cell receptor beta chains drawn from one sample of a study of blood T cell repertoires in COVID-19. The assay was immunoSEQ multiplex PCR, and TCRdb's table has in-frame clones only and misses some. The data contain 55,000 to 75,000 clones, just under 75% of them singletons. Material for sequencing was peripheral blood. Every receptor here comes from a woman in her 70s with COVID-19, enrolled during active disease. Both conserved end residues are trimmed from each CDR3.

v_gene,j_gene,CDR3aa
TRBV12-3/TRBV12-4,TRBJ1-1,ASSLKRGTEAF
TRBV5-6,TRBJ2-7,ASSFVTSGGYEQY
TRBV3-1/TRBV3-2,TRBJ2-3,ASSQSGANTQY
TRBV5-4,TRBJ2-1,ATQRAGPLLNEQF
TRBV6-5,TRBJ1-2,ASSYSSTGNYGYT
TRBV6-2/TRBV6-3,TRBJ1-1,ASSTADRAPTEAF
TRBV11-2,TRBJ1-3,ASSPNGNTIY
TRBV27,TRBJ1-1,ASRIQGFTNTEAF
TRBV5-1,TRBJ1-1,ASSGTGGTEAF
TRBV5-1,TRBJ2-3,ASSLGRGGATDTQY
TRBV5-4,TRBJ2-3,ASSSRSDTQY
TRBV10-3,TRBJ1-3,AIRGTGRSGNTIY
TRBV27,TRBJ2-2,ASSSLDRQNTGELF
TRBV6-7,TRBJ2-1,ATSRLAHHNEQF
TRBV27,TRBJ1-2,ASSFLDSPYGYT
TRBV11-3,TRBJ1-1,ASSLGTGKTEAF
TRBV20-1,TRBJ1-2,SASPSRDRSYT
TRBV7-3,TRBJ2-3,ASSLSGTGYTDTQY
TRBV14,TRBJ2-1,ASSRGQGRRNEQF
TRBV7-8,TRBJ1-3,ASSLGRSSGNTIY
TRBV11-3,TRBJ1-4,ASSRDFLGEKLF
TRBV7-9,TRBJ1-2,ASSLAGLDGYT
TRBV11-3,TRBJ2-3,ASSTHGSDTQY
TRBV11-2,TRBJ2-1,ASSPGGSFLYSYNEQF
TRBV3-1/TRBV3-2,TRBJ1-1,ASSHPQAGNVF
TRBV6-2/TRBV6-3,TRBJ1-4,ASSYSTRGQEKLF
TRBV2,TRBJ1-2,ASSAQTSYGYT
TRBV19,TRBJ1-5,ASSTSPDRVGNQPQH
TRBV7-3,TRBJ2-3,ASSPSHSTDTQY
TRBV18,TRBJ1-1,ASSPADRNTEAF
TRBV3-1/TRBV3-2,TRBJ2-1,ASSLQGDEQF
TRBV28,TRBJ2-1,ASSLPTTRGGLGSYNEQF
TRBV27,TRBJ2-4,ASSKKGGGKNIQY
TRBV27,TRBJ1-2,ASSRDRGRSTLYGYT
TRBV4-1,TRBJ2-5,ASSHGGAQY
TRBV5-4,TRBJ2-1,ASSLGAGGSYNEQF
TRBV4-1,TRBJ2-4,ATQGAPGLGIQY
TRBV19,TRBJ1-2,ASSIERGQYGYT
TRBV3-1/TRBV3-2,TRBJ1-3,ASSQDSRNTIY
TRBV5-1,TRBJ2-3,ASNRDYTDTQY